This T cell receptor beta chain was identified in a study of cytomegalovirus exposure and HLA in healthy donors. Study background: In an earlier analysis, around 120 million unique TCR beta sequences were found from 150 million to 200 million T cells. Study-wide results and limits: Differences between HLA loci emerged in a later analysis of TCR association rates, with DRB1 most and HLA-C fewest. Only CMV serostatus was available as immune exposure information. Researchers reported in a later analysis that a missense DCLRE1C variant was tied to TCR beta V- and J-gene trimming.

Remarks on this clone: The antigen remains undetermined.

Germline V gives CDR1 SGHRS, CDR2 YFSETQ. Between the trimmed V and J ends, which lost 4 bases and 7 bases, there was a span of 17 bases. CDR3 size: 14 residues. PCR primers comprised 60 Vbeta and 13 Jbeta primers. TCRdb's table, derived via immunoSEQ multiplex PCR, lists solely in-frame clones and lacks some. Of 150,000 to 200,000 clones in the sample, 75% to 80% were seen once. Sequencing was carried out using PBMCs. This rearrangement joins TRBV5-1 to TRBJ1-1; the D gene is possibly TRBD1 (5 bases). The receptor comes from a female donor in good health and CMV-seronegative. The CDR3 DNA follows: TGCGCCAGCAGCCTGGACAACGCGGGGATTGAAGCTTTCTTT. The encoded protein is CASSLDNAGIEAFF.